Listed below are T cell receptor beta chains from one sample, sequenced in a study of blood T cell repertoires in COVID-19. Clones were sequenced by immunoSEQ multiplex PCR, and TCRdb holds only the in-frame ones, with some missing. The table records more than 150,000 clones, 79% of them present only once. The sample consisted of peripheral blood. The receptors derive from a man between 60 and 75 years old with active or convalescent COVID-19. Both conserved end residues are part of each CDR3. The D gene is left open where the match is weak. Clone size is given for some rows only: seen once, a few or many times, or a class if the clone is expanded.

>TRBV6-2/TRBV6-3|TRBJ2-2|-|-
CASSSGPFAGELFF
TGTGCCAGCAGTTCTGGGCCGTTCGCCGGGGAGCTGTTTTTT
>TRBV4-3|TRBJ1-3|-|-
CASSQGRSSGNTIYF
TGCGCCAGCAGCCAAGGGCGGTCCTCTGGAAACACCATATATTTT
>TRBV6-5|TRBJ1-1|-|-
CASRSAEGGTEAFF
TGTGCCAGCAGGTCGGCAGAGGGTGGCACTGAAGCTTTCTTT
>TRBV19|TRBJ1-2|-|-
CASSITGNYGYTF
TGTGCCAGTAGTATTACAGGGAACTATGGCTACACCTTC
>TRBV6-6|TRBJ2-7|-|TRBD2
CASSLGLAGSYEQYF
TGTGCCAGCAGCCTGGGACTAGCGGGATCCTACGAGCAGTACTTC
>TRBV7-8|TRBJ2-7|many|-
CASSLVRESYEQYF
TGTGCCAGCAGCTTGGTTCGGGAGTCCTACGAGCAGTACTTC
>TRBV28|TRBJ1-6|-|TRBD1
CASRPGQYNSPLHF
TGTGCCAGCAGACCGGGACAGTATAATTCACCCCTCCACTTT
>TRBV5-1|TRBJ1-2|-|TRBD1
CASSLTWTGVGYTF
TGCGCCAGCAGCTTGACATGGACAGGGGTTGGCTACACCTTC
>TRBV12-3/TRBV12-4|TRBJ2-5|-|TRBD1
CASSLTGPETQYF
TGTGCCAGCAGCTTGACAGGGCCAGAGACCCAGTACTTC
>TRBV7-7|TRBJ2-1|-|TRBD2
CASSPTSGASYEQFF
TGTGCCAGCAGCCCGACTAGCGGAGCTTCATATGAGCAGTTCTTC
>TRBV7-3|TRBJ2-3|-|-
CASSFDRFTDTQYF
TGTGCCAGCAGCTTTGACAGATTCACAGATACGCAGTATTTT
>TRBV28|TRBJ2-1|once|-
CASTYREPVKNEQFF
TGTGCCAGCACCTACCGGGAGCCCGTTAAGAATGAGCAGTTCTTC
>TRBV3-1/TRBV3-2|TRBJ2-7|-|-
CASSRGRNGDYEQYF
TGTGCCAGCAGCCGGGGCAGAAATGGGGACTACGAGCAGTACTTC
>TRBV19|TRBJ2-1|-|-
CASSIGGSPRNEQFF
TGTGCCAGTAGTATCGGAGGATCTCCGCGGAATGAGCAGTTCTTC